This note documents a single T cell receptor beta chain sequence. Antigen: not known. These data originate in a study of OX40 agonist ivuxolimab in advanced cancers. Here immunoSEQ multiplex PCR was the method, and the copy in TCRdb shows in-frame clones only, minus some. The table lists about 44,000 clones, roughly 90% of them singletons. General observations from the study: In the 0.1 to 3.0 mg/kg range, CD4+ and CD8+ blood T cells had expanded clonally by week 6. Among T cells, CD8+ cells averaged more expanded clones than CD4+ cells.

The material was CD4+ or CD8+ T cells sorted from blood, obtained in a trial of the OX40 agonist ivuxolimab. The sequence derives from an adult with an advanced solid tumor such as melanoma, head and neck, liver or kidney cancer.

In DNA, the CDR3 is TGTGCCAGCAATACAGGTTTCGACAATCAGCCCCAGCATTTT. The encoded protein is CASNTGFDNQPQHF. The chain joins TRBV28 to TRBJ1-5, with D perhaps TRBD1 (5 bases). Germline V gene data show CDR1 as MDHEN and CDR2 as SYDVKM. The V and J ends lost 7 bases and 3 bases respectively, with 13 bases between them. CDR3 length equals 14 residues.